What follows is one T cell receptor beta chain and its context. No antigen is known for it. The germline V gene (reference sequence) gives CDR1 as SEHNR and CDR2 as FQNEAQ. The junction shows trimming of 5 bases on V and 2 bases on J, and the gene matches do not reach 8 bases of it. Inclusive of the bounding cysteine and phenylalanine, the CDR3 is 15 residues long. Of the read, only the CDR3 DNA is kept; its 45 bases are in frame from base 1. Library creation used the immunoSEQ multiplex PCR assay. The multiplex PCR relied on a mix of 60 forward primers for TCR Vbeta segments and 13 reverse primers for TCR Jbeta segments. A multiplex PCR assay on genomic DNA amplified the CDR3 region of rearranged TCR beta genes. The amplified TCR beta libraries were sequenced on the Illumina HiSeq System as 87-base-pair reads. The study's processing was this. In a later analysis, roughly 80 million unique TCR beta chains were counted across the 650 to 750 repertoires, and some 10 million of these chains were shared by at least two donors. Raw reads were error-corrected and collapsed into unique sequences by a nearest-neighbor algorithm in which closely related sequences were merged to remove PCR and sequencing errors. Alignment of CDR3 sequences to IMGT reference sequences was used to assign V, D and J gene segments. For a sequence to be retained, a match of at least six nucleotides was required to both a V gene segment and a J gene segment. A rearrangement was called productive if the CDR3 had no stop codons and remained in frame with V and J, and every other rearrangement was called non-productive. Following IMGT convention, CDR3 was defined as the stretch from the second conserved V-encoded cysteine to the conserved J-encoded phenylalanine. In an earlier analysis of around 540 of the donors, sequences lacking an unambiguous match to a single V gene segment were excluded. An earlier analysis of about 590 of the donors classified V segments as functional when productive rearrangements were above 56.7% and as segregating when the standard deviation between donors was above 5%. A statistical classification framework was built to diagnose cytomegalovirus status from the catalog of TCR beta chain sequences. A later analysis assigned V and J genes by comparing TCR nucleotide sequences with IMGT/GENE-DB human TR gene sequences. In a later analysis, CDR3 sequences and most-parsimonious VDJ recombination scenarios were assigned using the TCRdist pipeline. In a later analysis, every TCR beta chain was defined by the combination of its CDR3 amino acid sequence and its V-gene family, and reads without a unique V-gene family were dropped. As a way to deal with suspected cross-contamination and a sequencing artifact, a later analysis dropped approximately 590 nucleotide sequences that were highly shared and had low generation probability. In a later analysis, a clonal expansion index for each public chain was calculated from normalized within-repertoire ranks of inferred template counts. Generation probabilities in a later analysis came from a VDJ recombination model fitted to out-of-frame rearrangements, and those results were checked against IGoR. Hypergeometric tests were used in a later analysis to score TCR-TCR, TCR-HLA and TCR-CMV co-occurrence, with a repertoire-size bias correction applied to the TCR pairs. False discovery rates were estimated in a later analysis by permuting HLA or CMV assignments 20 times. In a later analysis, co-occurring TCRs were grouped with DBSCAN, and TCRdist sequence similarity was added when clustering was performed within HLA-allele-positive subsets. Repertoires with fewer than 30,000 or more than 120,000 public chains were left out of co-occurrence clustering, as were a few repertoires with anomalous nucleotide sharing. TCRdb holds this immuneACCESS table with in-frame rearrangements only. Some clones are missing; in checked studies, unresolved V genes explain under half, and the rest has no known cause. From that table come the V and J calls and clone size; the DNA was used to work out D and trimming. This specimen's table enumerates about 79,000 clones. The top ten constitute roughly 5% of the sample.

The cohort comprised under 700 healthy bone marrow donors. At the time of sampling, all cohort members were nominally healthy, though unrecorded immune exposures were likely present. The donor was CMV seronegative and was included in the group of several hundred seronegative cohort members. A peripheral blood sample was collected from each donor, and TCR beta sequencing was performed on peripheral blood mononuclear cells. The Qiagen DNeasy Blood Extraction Kit was used to extract genomic DNA from the blood cell samples. This entry comes from a study of cytomegalovirus exposure and HLA in healthy donors (dated by TCRdb to between 2016 and 2019). Study-level background: In an earlier analysis of around 540 of the donors, less than 350 Gb of sequence data and 95 million to 130 million unique TCR beta sequences from roughly 200 million T cells were reported. In a later analysis, previously published TCR beta repertoires from 670 or so donors were re-analyzed and high-resolution HLA genotyping was added so that TCR occurrence patterns could be studied. The genetic ancestry cluster associated with self-reported Caucasian donors included roughly 84% of the roughly 410 genotyped donors. The aim of the study was to test whether cataloging public T cell receptors could identify signatures of past pathogen exposure. A later genetic analysis took genome-wide SNP genotypes for about three fifths of the 666 donors and used that subset as a discovery cohort. Across under 500 genotyped donors of the cohort, an average of about 200,000 unique TCR beta nucleotide sequences per donor were sequenced, and roughly a sixth of those sequences were non-productive. Along with the approximately 600-subject first cohort, a separate validation cohort of around 110 different subjects was used. Every discovery cohort repertoire had been produced on one sequencing platform. To predict cytomegalovirus infection status, the study brought together high-throughput TCR immunosequencing, statistical association of individual TCRs with disease status, and machine learning. HLA typing covered class I and class II loci at four-digit resolution. The number of typed donors differed by locus: about 620-630 for A, B, C, DRB1 and DQB1; 522 for DQA1; 606 for DPA1; and around 470 for DPB1. An earlier analysis of 587 of the donors used high-throughput TCR beta sequencing to judge whether each TCR beta V gene segment behaved as functional or pseudogenic. Using immunosequencing, the study profiled T cell repertoires from about 620 subjects and related those repertoires to cytomegalovirus serostatus. Roughly 300 gigabases of sequencing data and about 92 million unique TCR sequences made up an early release that covered approximately 700 HLA-typed donors. In the later analysis, no new phenotypic data were used to find candidate immune exposures; instead, reliance was placed on TCR beta sequences and their occurrence across donors. Donor age, sex, ethnicity and CMV serostatus were compiled together with the repertoire data. Because of strong linkage in the cohort, roughly five DR-DQ haplotypes were treated as single units for association and clustering. Overall study outcomes, separate from this receptor: This cohort had only TCR beta chains sequenced, and the lack of alpha or paired-chain data limited which features could be detected. Linkage disequilibrium might explain the correlated functional status among segregating V segments, but an unknown experimental factor could not be excluded. Because the 87-base-pair reads could not distinguish some IMGT-functional V segments, including TRBV6-2 and TRBV6-3, those segments were excluded. According to a later analysis, parvovirus B19, influenza, CMV and Epstein-Barr virus appeared linked to several top co-occurrence clusters. Sequencing depth was assumed to be roughly uniform across donors in the presence/absence analyses, though that assumption may not hold. The classifier was reported to diagnose cytomegalovirus status with high specificity and sensitivity in both the original and validation cohorts. The authors suggested that the approach could potentially be generalized to other disease states and immunological phenotypes. A later analysis found that TCR association rates varied across HLA loci, with DRB1 alleles showing the most associated TCRs and HLA-C alleles the fewest. Strong co-occurrence of HLA alleles, especially DR and DQ, made assigning TCR associations to individual alleles difficult. Because some donors lacked HLA typing at each locus, the association tests relied only on the typed subset. Specific HLA alleles were associated with 15,000 to 20,000 TCR beta sequences at a false discovery rate of 0.05 in a later analysis. Compared with equally common non-associated chains, HLA-associated TCR beta chains in a later analysis were more clonally expanded and had lower generation probabilities. A further reported finding was that TCR beta sequences accurately predicted the HLA-A and HLA-B alleles for most subjects in the first cohort. Because counts were too low, more than 15 rarely observed V segments, including chromosome 9 orphons, were left out of the earlier analysis of some 600 of the donors. While some public TCRs were present in many individuals, most TCR sequences turned up only very rarely across donors. A total of some 180 TCR beta chains were listed by the study as associated with cytomegalovirus. A later genetic analysis reported fewer N-insertions in productive TCRs among donors in an Asian-associated ancestry cluster than the approximately 670-donor mean. Immune exposure information for the cohort was limited to CMV serostatus. Most CMV-associated TCR beta chains appeared to be HLA-restricted in a later analysis, and the HLA associations seemed to be driven largely by CMV exposure. In vitro tests confirmed that a few of the cytomegalovirus-associated TCR beta chains recognize cytomegalovirus antigens. A cluster of highly shared sequence variants was judged likely to represent a technical artifact of the sequencing pipeline. V-gene and J-gene trimming of TCR beta chains was associated with a missense DCLRE1C variant in a later genetic analysis, and the association was replicated in an independent cohort. In an earlier analysis of about 600 of the donors, most TCR beta V segments appeared in productive rearrangements about 87% or about 30% of the time, broadly matching IMGT annotations.

Sequenced input: PBMCs. The TCR was taken from a man aged 25 to 40 in good health and CMV-seronegative. The sequence links TRBV7-9 to TRBJ1-1, with TRBD1 identical over 7 junction bases. The DNA sequence reads TGTGCCAGCAGCCCAGGGACAGAGCTTAACACTGAAGCTTTCTTT. Its protein is CASSPGTELNTEAFF.